This TCR beta chain was recorded in a study of T cell repertoires in aging, cancer and after chemotherapy. The template was genomic DNA from peripheral blood, not RNA. The study, taken as a whole, reports: Rebound thymic output was suggested by rising median generation probability during chemotherapy in each cancer cohort. Age-matched healthy donors had significantly more diverse, less clonal blood TCR repertoires than untreated cancer patients.

Multiplex touch-down PCR with TRB-A/B primers amplified rearranged V-D-J TRB sequences. TCRdb ran MiXCR on the multiplex PCR reads and lists one entry per CDR3 protein. This repertoire shows about 9,200 distinct CDR3 sequences, over 30% found once; its top ten account for 6.5% to 9%. The CDR3 consists of 16 residues. The V and J ends lost 2 bases and 4 bases respectively, with 15 bases between them. Germline V CDR1 and CDR2: MRHNA, SNTAGT. For this clonotype: Its antigen is as yet unknown.

This receptor was obtained from a human donor in good health. Input material: blood. The chain uses TRBV6-4 and TRBJ2-1, with D possibly matching TRBD2 (6 bases). The CDR3 here is CASSDEGTGAYNEQFF. The CDR3 nucleotides read TGTGCCAGCAGTGACGAGGGGACTGGAGCATACAATGAGCAGTTCTTC.